The clone carrying this T cell receptor beta chain was seen a few times. The antigen is not known. CDR3 length equals 15 residues. Looked up from germline, CDR1 is MGHRA and CDR2 is YSYEKL. V was shortened by 2 bases and J by 8 bases, with 16 bases between the two germline ends. CD4+CD45RO+CD25- cells were isolated as memory CD4+ T cells. Each CDR3 protein gets one entry after TCRdb re-called the 5' RACE reads with MiXCR. The profile shows 55,000 to 80,000 distinct CDR3 sequences, about 20% of them singletons. Study-level results: In terms of TCR gene usage, tumor memory CD4+ T cells clustered together with blood and lymph node memory CD4+ cells, as well as with lymph node naive CD4+ cells.

The V gene is TRBV4-1, the J gene TRBJ2-1, with D possibly TRBD2 on 5 matching bases. The TCR comes from a female donor with breast cancer. Sequenced material: memory CD4+ T cells sorted from a lymph node. Stated subset: memory CD4+ T cells, CD4+CD45RO+CD25-. The CDR3, as DNA: TGCGCCAGCAGCCAATTCCCACTAGGTGCATATGAGCAGTTCTTC. This codes for CASSQFPLGAYEQFF.